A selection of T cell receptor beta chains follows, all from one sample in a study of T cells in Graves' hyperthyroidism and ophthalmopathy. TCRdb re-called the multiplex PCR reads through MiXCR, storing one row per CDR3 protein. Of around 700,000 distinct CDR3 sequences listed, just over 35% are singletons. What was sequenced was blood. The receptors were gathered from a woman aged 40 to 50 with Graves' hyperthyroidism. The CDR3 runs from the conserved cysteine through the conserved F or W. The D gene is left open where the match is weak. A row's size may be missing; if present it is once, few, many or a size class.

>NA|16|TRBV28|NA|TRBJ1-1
CASSSRGVRSGREAFF
TGTGCCAGCAGTTCCCGTGGGGTACGGAGCGGCAGGGAAGCTTTCTTT
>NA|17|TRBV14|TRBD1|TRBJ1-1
CASSPYRQGGMNTEAFF
TGTGCCAGCTCACCCTATCGACAGGGTGGGATGAACACTGAAGCTTTCTTT
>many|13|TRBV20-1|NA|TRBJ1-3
CSAARQTGNTIYF
TGCAGTGCCGCCAGACAGACCGGAAACACCATATATTTT
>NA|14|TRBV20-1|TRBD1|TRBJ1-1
CSAKTGGLNTEAFF
TGCAGTGCTAAAACAGGGGGCCTGAACACTGAAGCTTTCTTT
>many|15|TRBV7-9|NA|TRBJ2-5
CASSSTGTPQETQYF
TGTGCCAGCAGCTCCACCGGGACTCCCCAAGAGACCCAGTACTTC
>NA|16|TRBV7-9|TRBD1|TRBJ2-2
CASSPYQGANTGELFF
TGTGCCAGCAGCCCTTATCAGGGGGCGAACACCGGGGAGCTGTTTTTT
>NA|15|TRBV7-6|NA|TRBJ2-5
CASSLGSPDGETQYF
TGTGCCAGCAGCTTAGGAAGCCCGGACGGGGAGACCCAGTACTTC
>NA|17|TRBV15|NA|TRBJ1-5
CATSRDGGPRLDQPQHF
TGTGCCACCAGCAGAGATGGGGGACCCCGATTGGATCAGCCCCAGCATTTT
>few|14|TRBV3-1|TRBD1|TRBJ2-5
CASSDRGREETQYF
TGTGCCAGCAGCGACAGGGGACGGGAAGAGACCCAGTACTTC
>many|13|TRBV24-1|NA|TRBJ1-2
CATNRAIYYGYTF
TGTGCCACCAACAGGGCCATCTACTATGGCTACACCTTC
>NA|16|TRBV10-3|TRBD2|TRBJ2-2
CATGNKLAGVGGELFF
TGTGCCACCGGCAATAAACTAGCGGGAGTTGGCGGGGAGCTGTTTTTT
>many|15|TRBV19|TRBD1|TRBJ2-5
CASSTGTGGRETQYF
TGTGCCAGTAGTACCGGGACAGGGGGGCGGGAGACCCAGTACTTC
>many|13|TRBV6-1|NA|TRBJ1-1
CASTSRLNTEAFF
TGTGCCAGCACCTCTAGGTTGAACACTGAAGCTTTCTTT
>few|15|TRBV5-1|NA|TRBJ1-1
CASSLEQSARTEAFF
TGCGCCAGCAGCTTGGAACAGTCCGCGCGAACTGAAGCTTTCTTT
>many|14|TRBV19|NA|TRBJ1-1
CASSPHPGHTEAFF
TGTGCCAGTAGTCCTCATCCCGGGCACACTGAAGCTTTCTTT
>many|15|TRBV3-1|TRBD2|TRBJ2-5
CASSRGTSGQETQYF
TGTGCCAGCAGCCGTGGGACTAGCGGCCAAGAGACCCAGTACTTC
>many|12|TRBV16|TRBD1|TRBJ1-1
CASSQSDRVAFF
TGTGCCAGCAGCCAATCGGACAGGGTAGCTTTCTTT
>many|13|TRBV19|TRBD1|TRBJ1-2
CASRTTGVYGYTF
TGTGCCAGTAGAACTACAGGGGTCTATGGCTACACCTTC
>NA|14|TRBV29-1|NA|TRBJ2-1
CSVVSYASYNEQFF
TGCAGCGTTGTGAGTTACGCATCCTACAATGAGCAGTTCTTC
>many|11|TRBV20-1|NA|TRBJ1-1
CSASFQGEAFF
TGCAGTGCTAGCTTCCAGGGGGAAGCTTTCTTT
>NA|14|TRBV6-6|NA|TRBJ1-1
CASSIRGGGTEAFF
TGTGCCAGCAGTATAAGGGGTGGTGGCACTGAAGCTTTCTTT
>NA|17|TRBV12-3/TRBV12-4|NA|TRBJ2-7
CASSYSIPGTSSYEQYF
TGTGCCAGCAGTTACTCGATACCTGGGACATCATCCTACGAGCAGTACTTC
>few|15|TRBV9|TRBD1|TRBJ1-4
CASSVTGVLDEKLFF
TGTGCCAGCAGCGTTACAGGGGTACTGGATGAAAAACTGTTTTTT
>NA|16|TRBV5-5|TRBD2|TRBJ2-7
CASGTSLDLRTYEQYF
TGTGCCAGCGGGACTAGCCTGGACCTACGAACCTACGAGCAGTACTTC
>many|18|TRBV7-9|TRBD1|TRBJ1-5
CASSPHPQGAGSNQPQHF
TGTGCCAGCAGCCCACACCCTCAGGGGGCGGGTAGCAATCAGCCCCAGCATTTT
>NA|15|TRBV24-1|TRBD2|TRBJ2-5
CATSDSSGRLETQYF
TGTGCCACCAGTGATTCCAGCGGGAGGCTTGAGACCCAGTACTTC
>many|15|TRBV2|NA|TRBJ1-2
CASSGMGGTMAGYTF
TGTGCCAGCAGCGGGATGGGGGGCACCATGGCCGGCTACACCTTC
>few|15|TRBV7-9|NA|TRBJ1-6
CASSSNGQTSSPLHF
TGTGCCAGCAGCTCTAACGGACAGACCTCCTCACCCCTCCACTTT
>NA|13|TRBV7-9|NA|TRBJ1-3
CASNFGTGNTIYF
TGTGCCAGCAACTTCGGAACCGGAAACACCATATATTTT
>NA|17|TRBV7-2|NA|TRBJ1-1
CASIPGARSGFHTEAFF
TGTGCCAGCATCCCCGGTGCTAGATCCGGATTTCACACTGAAGCTTTCTTT
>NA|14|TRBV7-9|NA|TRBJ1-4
CASSRTAANEKLFF
TGTGCCAGCAGCCGGACAGCGGCTAATGAAAAACTGTTTTTT
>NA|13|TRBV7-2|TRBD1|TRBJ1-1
CASSYTGATEAFF
TGTGCCAGCAGCTATACAGGGGCCACTGAAGCTTTCTTT
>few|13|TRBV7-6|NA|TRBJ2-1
CASSSGARDEQFF
TGTGCCAGCAGCTCCGGGGCGCGGGATGAGCAGTTCTTC
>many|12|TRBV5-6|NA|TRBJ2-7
CASSGGTNEQYF
TGTGCCAGCAGCGGCGGGACCAACGAGCAGTACTTC
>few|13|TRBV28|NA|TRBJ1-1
CASSLEDNTEAFF
TGTGCCAGCAGTTTGGAGGACAACACTGAAGCTTTCTTT
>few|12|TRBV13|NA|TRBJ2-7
CASSKQGDEQYF
TGTGCCAGCAGCAAACAAGGAGACGAGCAGTACTTC
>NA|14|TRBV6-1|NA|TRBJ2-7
CASSQDFRGGEQYF
TGTGCCAGCAGCCAAGATTTCCGAGGGGGCGAGCAGTACTTC
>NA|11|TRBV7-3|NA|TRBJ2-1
CASSLNGAQFF
TGTGCCAGCAGCTTAAACGGGGCCCAGTTCTTC
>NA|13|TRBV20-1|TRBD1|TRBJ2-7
CSARTDRAYEQYF
TGCAGTGCTAGGACGGACAGGGCCTACGAGCAGTACTTC
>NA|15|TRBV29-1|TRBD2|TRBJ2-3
CSVEGTSGRRDTQYF
TGCAGCGTTGAAGGGACTAGCGGGCGAAGAGATACGCAGTATTTT
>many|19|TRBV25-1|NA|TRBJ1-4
CASSEYSRREEGINEKLFF
TGTGCCAGCAGTGAATATTCGAGGAGGGAGGAGGGAATCAATGAAAAACTGTTTTTT
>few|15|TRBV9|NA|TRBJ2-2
CASSVWRSNNGELFF
TGTGCCAGCAGCGTTTGGAGATCAAACAACGGGGAGCTGTTTTTT
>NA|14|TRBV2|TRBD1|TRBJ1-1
CASRQGPVYTEAFF
TGTGCCAGCAGACAGGGGCCGGTGTACACTGAAGCTTTCTTT
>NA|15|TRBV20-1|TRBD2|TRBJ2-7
CSARDWSSSGDEQYF
TGCAGTGCTAGAGATTGGAGTTCTAGCGGGGACGAGCAGTACTTC